This T cell receptor beta chain comes out of a study of early T cells in non-severe SARS-CoV-2 infection. Overall study: Sequencing was performed on bulk RNA from unsorted whole blood, leaving chains unpaired.

Trimming took 5 bases from V and 1 from J; bases not matched to a gene: 5. There are 15 residues in the CDR3. Each single cDNA molecule received a unique molecular identifier. TCRdb used MiXCR to reprocess the 5' RACE reads, holding one entry per CDR3 protein. The sample holds about 30,000 distinct CDR3 sequences, 6.6% seen once. This clonotype occurred many times. This clonotype was obtained from an adult who was a healthcare worker with PCR-confirmed SARS-CoV-2 infection or an uninfected control (not recorded which). What was sequenced was whole blood. This chain joins TRBV12-3 or TRBV12-4 and TRBJ1-5; 7 bases line up with TRBD1. The CDR3 sequence is CASSKFRGSNQPQHF. In nucleotides, the CDR3 is TGTGCCAGCAGTAAATTCAGGGGGAGCAATCAGCCCCAGCATTTT.